This T cell receptor (beta chain) is from a study of blood T cell repertoires in COVID-19. Germline-derived CDR1 and CDR2 are SGHTA and FQGNSA. Trimming took off 3 bases at V and 3 bases at J, with 12 bases between the two ends. The CDR3 consists of 14 residues. Original processing notes: Estimates of nucleated cell counts were drawn from the amplification of reference gene primers. Generated by immunoSEQ multiplex PCR, the TCRdb table keeps only in-frame clones and is missing some. V and J calls and clone size are as listed in that table; D and trimming were resolved from the DNA. The table records roughly 140,000 clones, 65% to 90% of them present only once.

The rearrangement links TRBV7-2 to TRBJ2-7, with a weak D call TRBD1 (5 bases). The sample comprised peripheral blood. The sequence derives from a human donor in a cohort sampled during active COVID-19. CDR3 sequence (DNA): TGTGCCAGCAGCTTTGACCCCCAGGGCTACGAGCAGTACTTC. Its protein product is CASSFDPQGYEQYF.